This T cell receptor beta chain was profiled in a study of T cell repertoires in cytomegalovirus infection. Each CDR3 protein gets one entry after TCRdb re-called the reads with MiXCR. The sample shows tens of thousands of distinct CDR3 sequences, 20% to 25% of them seen only once. The CDR3 is made up of 17 amino acids. Trimming cost V 6 bases and J 2 bases, with 20 bases left between them. The germline V gene has CDR1 MDHEN and CDR2 SYDVKM. With regard to this clonotype: As yet, its antigen is unknown.

What was sequenced was PBMCs, sequenced either directly or after in vitro stimulation (not recorded which). The V gene is TRBV28, the J gene TRBJ2-4; a possible D gene is TRBD2 (6 bases). The sequence was obtained from a human donor in good health (CMV status not recorded). Some clones in this sample may be carry-over from other donors' samples. This chain's CDR3 is CASRPTRETLTKNIQYF. DNA of the CDR3: TGTGCCAGCAGACCTACTCGGGAGACTCTGACCAAAAACATTCAGTACTTC.